These 5 T cell receptor beta chains share one sample of origin, sequenced in a study of cytomegalovirus exposure and HLA in healthy donors. The study ran its PCR with 60 Vbeta and 13 Jbeta primers. Using immunoSEQ multiplex PCR, the repertoire was profiled, and TCRdb retains in-frame clones only, with some absent. The table has around 100,000 clones, roughly 70% seen once. The specimen sequenced was PBMCs. These receptors were collected from a middle-aged man in good health and CMV-seropositive.

Concerning this clone: Its ends do not fully match the called genes, so a read error is possible. This chain joins TRBV4-1 and TRBJ1-2, with D maybe TRBD1 (5 bases). CDR1 is MGHRA, CDR2 YSYEKL, per germline. The CDR3 is made up of 12 amino acids. The CDR3 here is CASSQDSQGYTF. DNA for the CDR3: TGTGCCAGCAGCCAAGACAGTCAGGGCTACACCTTC.

This clone has just a few counts. J is TRBJ1-1 and V is TRBV4-1; maybe TRBD1 (6 bases). V lost 0 bases to trimming and J lost 0 bases, with 11 bases between them. The CDR3 loop spans 16 amino acids. CDR1 and CDR2 (germline): MGHRA, YSYEKL. In DNA form, the CDR3 reads TGCGCCAGCAGCCAAGATTTGGGGGCAATGAACACTGAAGCTTTCTTT. Encoded protein: CASSQDLGAMNTEAFF.

The chain links TRBV2 to TRBJ2-7, with TRBD2 identical over 7 bases. V shed 3 bases, J shed 2 bases, and the junction held 13 bases outside the gene matches. The CDR3 length is 17 residues. CDR1 SNHLY and CDR2 FYNNEI come from the germline V gene. Here the CDR3 DNA reads TGTGCCAGCAGTGACGGAAACAGCGGGGACCTGGCCTACGAGCAGTACGTC. Translation gives CASSDGNSGDLAYEQYV.

CDR3 region: CASSFSGTANQPQHF. The DNA of the CDR3 is TGTGCCAGTAGTTTCTCCGGGACAGCTAATCAGCCCCAGCATTTT. The chain is built from TRBV19 and TRBJ1-5, with 7 positions matching TRBD1. Germline lookup yields CDR1 LNHDA and CDR2 SQIVND (reference sequence). The CDR3 extends over 15 amino acids. Trimming at V came to 5 bases and at J to 4 bases, leaving 8 bases not matched to a gene.

The V gene is TRBV6-1, the J gene TRBJ1-2; 7 bases agree with TRBD1. Per the germline V gene, CDR1 is MNHNS and CDR2 is SASEGT. The CDR3 consists of 12 residues. Germline trimming cut 6 bases from V and 8 bases from J; bases unmatched to any gene: 6. The CDR3 sequence: CASRETGPGYTF. DNA for the CDR3: TGTGCCAGCAGAGAGACAGGGCCCGGCTACACCTTC.